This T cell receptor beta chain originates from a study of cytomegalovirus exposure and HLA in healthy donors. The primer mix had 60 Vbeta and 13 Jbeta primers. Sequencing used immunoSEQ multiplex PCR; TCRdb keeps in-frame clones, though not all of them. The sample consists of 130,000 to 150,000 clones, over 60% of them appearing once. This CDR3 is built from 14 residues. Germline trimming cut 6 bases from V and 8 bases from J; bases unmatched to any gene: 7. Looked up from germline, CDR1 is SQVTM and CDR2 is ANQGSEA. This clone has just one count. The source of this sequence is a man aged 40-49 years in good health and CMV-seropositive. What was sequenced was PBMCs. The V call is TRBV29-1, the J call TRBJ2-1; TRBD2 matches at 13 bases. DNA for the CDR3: TGCAGCGTACCAACTAGCGGGAGGGTCGATGAGCAGTTCTTC. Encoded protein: CSVPTSGRVDEQFF.